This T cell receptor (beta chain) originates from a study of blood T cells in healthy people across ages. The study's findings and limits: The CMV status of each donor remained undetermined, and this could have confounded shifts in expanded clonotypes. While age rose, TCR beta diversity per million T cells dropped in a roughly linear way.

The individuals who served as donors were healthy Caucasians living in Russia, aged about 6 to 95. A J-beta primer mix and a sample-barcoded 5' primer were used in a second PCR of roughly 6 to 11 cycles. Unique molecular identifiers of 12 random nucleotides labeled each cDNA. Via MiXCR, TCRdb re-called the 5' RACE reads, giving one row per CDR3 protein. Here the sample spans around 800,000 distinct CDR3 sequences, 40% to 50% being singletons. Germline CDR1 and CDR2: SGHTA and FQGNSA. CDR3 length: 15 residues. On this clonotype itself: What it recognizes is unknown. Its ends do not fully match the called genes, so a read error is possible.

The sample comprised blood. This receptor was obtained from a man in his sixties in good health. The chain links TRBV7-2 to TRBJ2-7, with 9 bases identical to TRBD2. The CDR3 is CASSSASGISYGQYF. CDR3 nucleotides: TGTGCCAGCAGCTCGGCTAGCGGGATCTCCTACGGGCAGTACTTC. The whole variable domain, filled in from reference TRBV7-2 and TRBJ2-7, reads GAGVSQSPSNKVTEKGKDVELRCDPISGHTALYWYRQSLGQGLEFLIYFQGNSAPDKSGLPSDRFSAERTGGSVSTLTIQRTQQEDSAVYLCASSSASGISYGQYFGPGTRLTVT.